This T cell receptor beta chain was sequenced for a study of blood T cell repertoires in COVID-19 (TCRdb year 2020). For the study in its entirety: The collaborator samples originated in the United States, Italy and Spain and spanned the acute and convalescent phases of COVID-19. The prospective study material was composed of cDNA or gDNA derived from T cells, B-cell-depleted T cells, or PBMCs. The dataset comprised deeply sampled blood TCRbeta repertoires from subjects exposed to, actively infected with, or recovered from COVID-19. The repertoires were released in a freely available public database intended as a resource for research on the immune response to SARS-CoV-2. The samples were drawn from the first 160 participants of the ongoing ImmuneRACE study and from 1,254 subjects provided by 6 global collaborators. Sample metadata almost always included a de-identified subject ID, COVID-19 status, age in years and sex. Where available, HLA class I and class II types were taken from metadata supplied by the sample provider and were not determined by assay-based typing. Study-wide conclusions, independent of this receptor: The quantity of clinical and demographic metadata differed by source and by participant and was supplied without curation.

Comment on this clone: Its specific antigen is unknown. Within one base of it there is no much larger clone, and no base qualities were kept.

One collaborating source in Seattle enrolled patients during active infection and followed them longitudinally through the course of disease. Collaborating institutions collected whole blood in K2EDTA tubes following their own protocols. Collaborator samples were shipped for TCRbeta analysis as frozen whole blood, isolated PBMCs, or DNA extracted from either sample type. CDR3 length: 14 amino acids, cysteine to phenylalanine. Only the CDR3 DNA is retained, 42 bases long and in frame from the first base. CDR1 and CDR2, per the germline V gene, are SGHTA and FQGNSA. Trimming costs V 3 bases and J 0 bases, and their ends lie 9 bases apart. TCRbeta CDR3 regions were amplified from genomic DNA by means of the immunoSEQ Assay, a bias-controlled multiplex PCR. In the source study's methods: Nucleated cell counts per sample were estimated from amplification of reference gene primers within the assay. To quantify the absolute abundance of each unique TCRbeta CDR3 rearrangement, sequence reads were collapsed and filtered. For each sample, productive Simpson clonality was calculated as the square root of Simpson's diversity index over productive rearrangements. Held by TCRdb, this immuneACCESS table contains in-frame sequences only and omits some clones. Under half of the omission traces to an unresolved V gene where checked; the cause of the rest is unknown. D and trimming were read from the DNA, whereas the V and J calls and clone size are those reported in that table. The sample table contains fewer than 350,000 clones; only one count was recorded for approximately 90% of them. The ten largest clones represent 1.5% to 2% of the sample.

The sequencing sample was made of peripheral blood. The TCR originated in a woman in her 30s with COVID-19, enrolled during active disease. The V and J genes are TRBV7-2 and TRBJ2-7; the D gene is possibly TRBD1, with 6 bases matching. The CDR3 protein is CASSLDSVSYEQYF. The nucleotides are TGTGCCAGCAGCTTGGACAGTGTCTCCTACGAGCAGTACTTC.